These T cell receptor beta chains were read from a single sample in a study of blood T cell repertoires in COVID-19. Sequencing was performed with immunoSEQ multiplex PCR; in TCRdb, only in-frame clones are kept and a portion is missing. The sample carries roughly 90,000 clones, 85% recorded once. The sample consisted of peripheral blood. Receptors originate from a man aged 45-65 years with acute or convalescent COVID-19. The CDR3 runs from the conserved cysteine through the conserved F or W. The order of the fields is V gene, CDR3 length, J gene, clone size, D gene, CDR3 protein, CDR3 DNA. The D gene is left open where the match is weak. Some rows have no size entry. The others give once, few or many, or a class for an expanded clone.

TRBV10-2	18	TRBJ2-3	.	TRBD2	CASRALAGASNSTDTQYF	TGCGCCAGCAGAGCACTAGCGGGGGCCTCAAATAGCACAGATACGCAGTATTTT
TRBV6-2/TRBV6-3	15	TRBJ1-2	.	TRBD1	CASSLGQARDYGYTF	TGTGCCAGCAGTCTCGGACAGGCTCGAGACTATGGCTACACCTTC
TRBV7-2	14	TRBJ1-2	.	.	CASSLEKPNYGYTF	TGTGCCAGCAGCTTAGAAAAGCCTAACTATGGCTACACCTTC
TRBV7-9	16	TRBJ1-4	.	.	CASSLERVSVNEKLFF	TGTGCCAGCAGCTTAGAACGGGTGTCAGTCAATGAAAAACTGTTTTTT
TRBV5-1	15	TRBJ2-2	.	.	CASTFDGGNTGELFF	TGCGCCAGCACGTTCGACGGAGGGAACACCGGGGAGCTGTTTTTT
TRBV5-1	14	TRBJ2-5	.	TRBD2	CASSAGGLQETQYF	TGCGCCAGCAGCGCGGGGGGGCTTCAAGAGACCCAGTACTTC
TRBV9	15	TRBJ2-5	.	.	CASSGAGGREETQYF	TGTGCCAGCAGCGGGGCCGGGGGGCGCGAAGAGACCCAGTACTTC
TRBV28	14	TRBJ2-1	.	.	CASSRGSSYNEQFF	TGTGCCAGCAGTCGTGGGAGCTCCTACAATGAGCAGTTCTTC
TRBV9	14	TRBJ2-7	.	.	CASSVDVRGHEQYF	TGTGCCAGCAGCGTAGACGTCAGGGGACACGAGCAGTACTTC
TRBV18	11	TRBJ1-2	.	.	CASSSSGGYTF	TGTGCCAGCTCATCCTCGGGGGGCTACACCTTC
TRBV6-1	14	TRBJ1-5	.	.	CASSEGQLNQPQHF	TGTGCCAGCAGTGAAGGACAGTTAAATCAGCCCCAGCATTTT
TRBV18	15	TRBJ2-5	.	TRBD1	CASSQETGGGETQYF	TGTGCCAGCTCACAGGAGACAGGGGGCGGGGAGACCCAGTACTTC
TRBV2	14	TRBJ1-5	.	TRBD1	CASRTGAKGQPQHF	TGTGCCAGCAGGACAGGGGCAAAGGGTCAGCCCCAGCATTTT
TRBV28	14	TRBJ1-4	.	.	CASSLGQGVEKLFF	TGTGCCAGCAGTTTAGGACAAGGGGTTGAAAAACTGTTTTTT
TRBV5-6	14	TRBJ1-5	.	.	CASSLQGLSQPQHF	TGTGCCAGCAGCTTGCAGGGACTTTCTCAGCCCCAGCATTTT
TRBV10-3	17	TRBJ2-3	.	TRBD1	CAISESGTGGVTDTQYF	TGTGCCATCAGTGAGTCTGGGACAGGGGGCGTTACAGATACGCAGTATTTT
TRBV6-2/TRBV6-3	13	TRBJ2-7	.	TRBD2	CASSYAGAYEQYF	TGTGCCAGCAGTTACGCGGGAGCCTACGAGCAGTACTTC
TRBV5-4	17	TRBJ1-1	.	TRBD1	CASSPSIPGTANTEAFF	TGTGCCAGCAGCCCTTCAATTCCCGGGACAGCAAACACTGAAGCTTTCTTT
TRBV6-6	13	TRBJ1-6	once	.	CASSYSLQDTLHF	TGTGCCAGCAGTTACTCCTTACAGGATACCCTCCACTTT
TRBV6-5	15	TRBJ2-1	.	TRBD2	CASNLGLAGSNEQFF	TGTGCCAGCAACCTAGGACTAGCGGGGTCGAATGAGCAGTTCTTC
TRBV4-1	14	TRBJ1-2	.	.	CASSPLSSGHGYTF	TGCGCCAGCAGCCCCCTATCGAGTGGTCATGGCTACACCTTC
TRBV5-1	15	TRBJ2-5	.	TRBD2	CASSPGLVAQETQYF	TGCGCCAGCAGCCCGGGACTAGTGGCGCAAGAGACCCAGTACTTC
TRBV14	19	TRBJ1-2	.	.	CASSQVGPLGGLPNYGYTF	TGTGCCAGCAGCCAAGTCGGTCCGTTGGGGGGGCTCCCTAACTATGGCTACACCTTC
TRBV11-2	18	TRBJ2-3	.	.	CASSFPGTIGQGAIMQYF	TGTGCCAGCAGCTTCCCCGGAACTATTGGGCAGGGCGCTATCATGCAGTATTTT
TRBV2	15	TRBJ1-1	.	TRBD1	CASTQTGTGNTEAFF	TGTGCCAGCACCCAGACCGGGACAGGGAACACTGAAGCTTTCTTT
TRBV15	16	TRBJ1-1	.	TRBD1	CATSRDPGTVNTEAFF	TGTGCCACCAGCAGAGATCCGGGGACAGTCAACACTGAAGCTTTCTTT
TRBV3-1/TRBV3-2	12	TRBJ1-1	.	.	CASSRNTNEAFF	TGTGCCAGCAGCCGAAACACAAATGAAGCTTTCTTT
TRBV4-3	16	TRBJ1-4	.	.	CASSQEPKAGSEKLFF	TGCGCCAGCAGCCAAGAGCCGAAGGCGGGGAGTGAAAAACTGTTTTTT
TRBV7-2	16	TRBJ2-6	.	.	CASSFSAGSGANVLTF	TGTGCCAGCAGCTTTTCGGCGGGCTCTGGGGCCAACGTCCTGACTTTC
TRBV7-9	14	TRBJ1-1	few	.	CASRGGRTNTEAFF	TGTGCCAGCAGAGGAGGACGGACGAACACTGAAGCTTTCTTT
TRBV6-5	15	TRBJ2-7	.	.	CASSYKEVGRDEQYF	TGTGCCAGCAGTTACAAAGAGGTAGGCAGAGACGAGCAGTACTTC
TRBV5-8	16	TRBJ2-7	.	TRBD2	CASSFHASGSFNEQYF	TGTGCCAGCAGCTTCCATGCTAGCGGGAGTTTCAACGAGCAGTACTTC
TRBV5-1	14	TRBJ1-5	.	TRBD1	CASSPGTGNQPQHF	TGCGCCAGCAGCCCCGGGACAGGGAATCAGCCCCAGCATTTT
TRBV14	14	TRBJ2-7	.	TRBD1	CASSRGTGPYEQYF	TGTGCCAGCAGCCGCGGGACAGGGCCTTACGAGCAGTACTTC
TRBV11-2	14	TRBJ2-7	.	TRBD2	CASSSTSGLYEQYF	TGTGCCAGCAGCTCGACTAGCGGCTTATACGAGCAGTACTTC
TRBV11-2	13	TRBJ2-4	.	.	CASSLGEAGIQYF	TGTGCCAGCAGCTTAGGGGAGGCGGGCATTCAGTACTTC
TRBV9	15	TRBJ2-1	.	.	CASSVGGQDYNEQFF	TGTGCCAGCAGCGTGGGGGGGCAGGACTACAATGAGCAGTTCTTC
TRBV6-6	13	TRBJ1-6	.	.	CASSKDSNSPLHF	TGTGCCAGCAGTAAGGACAGCAATTCACCCCTCCACTTT
TRBV9	16	TRBJ2-1	.	TRBD2	CASSVGWGRAYNEQFF	TGTGCCAGCAGCGTAGGATGGGGGAGGGCGTACAATGAGCAGTTCTTC
TRBV29-1	13	TRBJ2-1	.	.	CSVDRLAYNEQFF	TGCAGCGTTGATCGGCTAGCGTACAATGAGCAGTTCTTC